Listed here are 14 T cell receptor beta chains from one sample, sequenced in a study of T-cell reconstitution after alpha-beta-depleted transplantation in children. Construction of the TCRbeta library involved unique molecular identifiers. Using its own MiXCR run on the PCR reads, TCRdb lists one record per CDR3 protein. The sample has approximately 210,000 distinct CDR3 sequences, about a sixth seen once. This specimen was PBMCs, mostly from graft donor cells, taken 360 days after TCRalphabeta/CD19-depleted stem cell transplant. These receptors came from a male patient aged 2-10 years who had a stem cell transplant for acute lymphoblastic leukemia, so the T cells may come from the graft donor.

J is TRBJ2-1 and V is TRBV15; 9 nucleotides align to TRBD1. Per germline, CDR1 LNHNV and CDR2 YYDKDF (reference sequence). Germline trimming cut 3 bases from V and 8 bases from J; bases unmatched to any gene: 5. CDR3 length equals 14 residues. CDR3 nucleotide sequence: TGTGCCACCAGCAGGGACAGGGGTTGGGATGAGCAGTTCTTC. Its protein product is CATSRDRGWDEQFF.

The V and J genes are TRBV13 and TRBJ2-1; perhaps D is TRBD1 or TRBD2 (6 bases each). Germline values: CDR1 PRHDT, CDR2 FYEKMQ (reference sequence). The CDR3 length is 12 residues. V was shortened by 5 bases and J by 15 bases, with 17 bases between the two germline ends. CDR3 region: CASSHIGGEGFF. For the CDR3, the DNA is TGTGCCAGCAGCCATATCGGGGGCGAGGGGTTCTTC.

The genes are TRBV10-3 and TRBJ1-1, with a tentative D call TRBD1 (6 bases). CDR1 is ENHRY and CDR2 is SYGVKD in the germline V gene. Between the trimmed V and J ends, which lost 0 bases and 3 bases, there was a span of 11 bases. The CDR3 totals 15 residues. CDR3 sequence reads: CAISESINRDTEAFF. For the CDR3, the DNA is TGTGCCATCAGTGAGTCGATTAACAGGGACACTGAAGCTTTCTTT.

The chain employs TRBV10-2 and TRBJ1-2; D may be TRBD1 (5 bases). Germline loops: CDR1 WSHSY, CDR2 SAAADI. The V gene lost 6 bases and the J gene lost 5 bases, with 28 bases spanning the gap. This CDR3 has 18 residues. CDR3 in DNA: TGCGCCAGCAGCGGATTCATTTTCCGGGACCTTGGGGGATATGGCTACACCTTC. Its translation is CASSGFIFRDLGGYGYTF.

This clonotype came up once. The chain couples TRBV7-9 to TRBJ2-3; possibly TRBD1 for D (5 bases). Germline assignment: CDR1 SEHNR and CDR2 FQNEAQ (reference sequence). V shed 1 base and J shed 0 bases, with 8 bases lying between them. The CDR3 is 15 amino acids. The CDR3 here is CASSLDRPSTDTQYF. The DNA for the CDR3 is TGTGCCAGCAGCTTAGACAGGCCGAGCACAGATACGCAGTATTTT.

The chain couples TRBV15 to TRBJ2-6; D gene unclear. CDR1 and CDR2 from the germline V gene are LNHNV and YYDKDF (reference sequence). V gave up 0 bases and J gave up 4 bases, with 4 bases separating them. The CDR3 extends over 14 amino acids. The CDR3 nucleotides are TGTGCCACCAGCAGAGATAGCGGGGCCAACGTCCTGACTTTC. Translated, it gives CATSRDSGANVLTF.

This clonotype was observed a few times. This sequence joins TRBV15 and TRBJ2-7; D tentatively fits TRBD1 or TRBD2 (5 bases each). Germline V gives CDR1 LNHNV, CDR2 YYDKDF (reference sequence). This CDR3 is 16 amino acids long. Trimming removed 3 bases from V and 0 bases from J, with 15 bases in between. The DNA for the CDR3 is TGTGCCACCAGCAGGGAAAGGGACCAATTCTCCTACGAGCAGTACTTC. It yields the protein CATSRERDQFSYEQYF.

The rearrangement joins TRBV12-3 or TRBV12-4 to TRBJ2-1; a weak D match, TRBD2 (6 bases). The CDR3 sequence is 10 residues long. Trimming removed 8 bases at V and 13 bases at J, with 12 bases between. CDR3 residues: CASSGGRQFF. The CDR3 DNA reads TGTGCCAGCTCCGGGGGACGTCAGTTCTTC.

This chain connects TRBV9 to TRBJ2-3; 9 bases line up with TRBD2. Trimming removed 0 bases from V and 2 bases from J; junction bases left unmatched: 10. This CDR3 spans 18 amino acids. CDR1 is SGDLS and CDR2 is YYNGEE in the germline V gene. The CDR3 DNA sequence: TGTGCCAGCAGCGTAGCTACCGGGCTAGCGGGGATCACAGATACGCAGTATTTT. This sequence encodes CASSVATGLAGITDTQYF. The full variable domain, its missing parts supplied by reference TRBV9 and TRBJ2-3, is DSGVTQTPKHLITATGQRVTLRCSPRSGDLSVYWYQQSLDQGLQFLIQYYNGEERAKGNILERFSAQQFPDLHSELNLSSLELGDSALYFCASSVATGLAGITDTQYFGPGTRLTVL.

The chain is built from TRBV7-9 and TRBJ2-7; the D gene is possibly TRBD1 (5 bases). This CDR3 spans 14 amino acids. The germline V gene encodes CDR1 SEHNR and CDR2 FQNEAQ (reference sequence). The V end was cut by 1 base, the J end by 8 bases, with 15 bases between. CDR3 sequence: CASSLVGDSSQQYF. CDR3 coding DNA: TGTGCCAGCAGCTTAGTAGGAGACAGTTCACAGCAGTACTTC.

The rearrangement links TRBV29-1 to TRBJ1-1, with a weak D call TRBD1 (5 bases). The CDR3 length is 14 residues. Germline CDR1 reads SQVTM; CDR2 reads ANQGSEA. The V end was cut by 3 bases, the J end by 0 bases, with 11 bases between. Here the CDR3 reads CSVEAGSMNTEAFF. DNA for the CDR3: TGCAGCGTTGAGGCAGGGTCGATGAACACTGAAGCTTTCTTT.

This clonotype was observed a few times. The V and J genes are TRBV12-3 or TRBV12-4 and TRBJ1-2; D uncertain. CDR3 length equals 16 residues. V gave up 6 bases and J gave up 10 bases, with 27 bases separating them. Here the CDR3 reads CASSPTSRRRRDDYTF. CDR3 DNA: TGTGCCAGCAGCCCGACTTCCCGACGGAGGAGGGATGACTACACCTTC.

This clonotype was seen ten or more times. This chain uses TRBV7-2 with TRBJ2-5, with 8 bases matching TRBD1. The germline gives CDR1 SGHTA, CDR2 FQGNSA. V lost 4 bases, J lost 1 base, and 5 bases stayed unmatched. The CDR3 sequence is 15 residues long. The CDR3 bases are TGTGCCAGCAGCTCCCGGACAGGGAGCCAAGAGACCCAGTACTTC. It codes for CASSSRTGSQETQYF.

The V and J genes are TRBV7-2 and TRBJ2-3; tentatively, D is TRBD1 (7 bases). CDR3 length: 16 amino acids. V gave up 5 bases and J gave up 7 bases, with 22 bases separating them. From germline, CDR1 is SGHTA and CDR2 FQGNSA. Written as DNA, the CDR3 is TGTGCCAGCAGCCCCCTTGGAGGGGGCCCCTTTTATACGCAGTATTTT. It encodes CASSPLGGGPFYTQYF.